The 20 T cell receptor beta chains in this list originate from one sample, sequenced in a study of blood T cells in healthy people across ages. The use of a sample-barcoded 5' primer and a J-beta primer mix characterized a second PCR of roughly 6 to 11 cycles. TCRdb ran MiXCR on the 5' RACE reads and lists one entry per CDR3 protein. The sample lists 650,000 to 1,000,000 distinct CDR3 sequences, about 34% occurring once. Source material: blood. Receptors were obtained from a man in his late teens or twenties in good health.

This clonotype appeared many times. The chain has TRBV12-3 or TRBV12-4 and TRBJ2-1; 8 positions match TRBD1. V lost 6 bases, J lost 9 bases, and 10 bases stayed unmatched. The CDR3 has 14 amino acids. The CDR3 DNA sequence: TGTGCCAGCAGGCGGGGACAGGTTTTAGGTGAGCAGTTCTTC. As protein: CASRRGQVLGEQFF.

This chain uses TRBV7-2 with TRBJ2-7; 7 nucleotides match TRBD1. Germline CDR1 SGHTA, CDR2 FQGNSA. This CDR3 comprises 14 residues. J gave up 3 bases and V 5 bases, and 7 bases lay outside the gene matches. The CDR3, as DNA: TGTGCCAGCAGCAAGACAGGGTCCAACTACGAGCAGTACTTC. It encodes CASSKTGSNYEQYF. Combining the CDR3 with reference TRBV7-2 and TRBJ2-7 gives the whole variable domain GAGVSQSPSNKVTEKGKDVELRCDPISGHTALYWYRQSLGQGLEFLIYFQGNSAPDKSGLPSDRFSAERTGGSVSTLTIQRTQQEDSAVYLCASSKTGSNYEQYFGPGTRLTVT.

With respect to this clonotype: One end of the junction does not line up with germline, which may come from a read error. This chain connects TRBV12-3 or TRBV12-4 to TRBJ2-3; the D is unclear. This CDR3 comprises 12 residues. CDR3 nucleotide sequence: TGTGCCGGCAGTACCCGCACAGATACGCAGTATTTT. Residues: CAGSTRTDTQYF.

This clonotype was detected many times. The chain links TRBV20-1 to TRBJ2-1; D may be TRBD1 (6 bases). Deletions cut 5 bases from V and 9 bases from J, with 23 bases between. In germline, CDR1 is DFQATT, CDR2 SNEGSKA (reference sequence). There are 15 residues in the CDR3. The CDR3 loop reads CSALTYRVHNPEQFF. In DNA form, the CDR3 reads TGCAGTGCTCTCACTTACAGGGTTCATAATCCTGAGCAGTTCTTC.

This clonotype was detected ten times or more. The gene calls are TRBV12-3 or TRBV12-4 and TRBJ2-1; possible D gene TRBD1, 5 bases. This CDR3 comprises 14 residues. Trimming left V 5 bases short and J 6 bases short, with 14 bases between. The chain's CDR3 is CASSPPARGNEQFF. The CDR3 region has the DNA TGTGCCAGCAGTCCACCAGCTAGGGGCAATGAGCAGTTCTTC.

This chain links TRBV7-2 with TRBJ1-3; D is unclear. V was pared by 5 bases and J by 4 bases, with 9 bases between. The CDR3 contains 13 residues. Germline V gene data show CDR1 as SGHTA and CDR2 as FQGNSA. The CDR3 coding sequence is TGTGCCAGCAGCCCGATCATAGGAAACACCATATATTTT. Translating gives CASSPIIGNTIYF.

Notes on this clonotype: Since a much larger clone is just one base distant, this may be a read error. V usage is TRBV6-5 and J usage is TRBJ2-1; TRBD1 aligns across 7 bases. Germline V gives CDR1 MNHEY, CDR2 SVGAGI. V trimming: 2 bases; J trimming: 13 bases; junction bases outside the gene matches: 14. There are 15 residues in the CDR3. The CDR3: CASSYGTENQETQFF. As DNA, the CDR3 is TGTGCCAGCAGTTACGGGACAGAAAATCAAGAGACCCAGTTCTTC.

The chain uses TRBV2 and TRBJ1-1; D uncertain. Per germline, CDR1 SNHLY and CDR2 FYNNEI. The CDR3 extends over 13 amino acids. V lost 8 bases and J 3 bases, leaving 13 bases between the germline ends. CDR3 amino acids: CASGQRADTEAFF. As DNA, the CDR3 is TGTGCCAGCGGGCAGAGGGCAGACACTGAAGCTTTCTTT.

This clonotype was counted only a few times. The chain couples TRBV5-1 to TRBJ2-3; D unresolved. The germline gives CDR1 SGHRS, CDR2 YFSETQ. CDR3 size: 15 residues. Trimming took off 4 bases at V and 4 bases at J, with 16 bases between the two ends. CDR3 amino acids: CASSTELLLADTQYF. For the CDR3, the DNA is TGCGCCAGCAGCACGGAATTGTTATTGGCAGATACGCAGTATTTT. Full variable domain (outside the CDR3, taken from reference TRBV5-1 and TRBJ2-3): KAGVTQTPRYLIKTRGQQVTLSCSPISGHRSVSWYQQTPGQGLQFLFEYFSETQRNKGNFPGRFSGRQFSNSRSEMNVSTLELGDSALYLCASSTELLLADTQYFGPGTRLTVL.

CDR3 region: CARSLARPGTGARRAEAFF. Here the CDR3 DNA reads TGTGCCAGAAGCCTAGCACGACCCGGGACAGGGGCTCGGCGGGCTGAAGCTTTCTTT. The rearrangement uses TRBV5-3 and TRBJ1-1, with 10 bases aligning to TRBD1. TRBV5-3 belongs to the ORF category, with a function that is uncertain. V lost 4 bases and J lost 6; bases outside the gene matches: 21. The CDR3 sequence is 19 residues long.

This clonotype was recorded only once. The J gene is TRBJ1-2, the V gene TRBV20-1; 7 bases fit TRBD1. The CDR3 sequence is 13 residues long. Per the germline V gene, CDR1 is DFQATT and CDR2 is SNEGSKA (reference sequence). After removal of 5 bases from V and 3 bases from J, the junction contained 6 bases not matched to a gene. The CDR3 reads CSAVDREDYGYTF. The DNA for the CDR3 is TGCAGTGCTGTTGACAGGGAAGACTATGGCTACACCTTC.

The CDR3 DNA reads TGCGCCAGCAGCCGCGGGACGGAGAATGAAAAACTGTTTTTT. Protein: CASSRGTENEKLFF. The rearrangement uses TRBV5-1 and TRBJ1-4, with D perhaps TRBD1 (5 bases). Trimming cost V 4 bases and J 5 bases, with 12 bases left between them. CDR1 is SGHRS and CDR2 is YFSETQ in the germline V gene. The CDR3 length is 14 residues.

This clonotype has just a few counts. The J gene is TRBJ2-5, the V gene TRBV12-3 or TRBV12-4; D remains unclear. Trimming took 3 bases from V and 11 from J, leaving 16 bases between them. The CDR3 is 13 amino acids. The CDR3 sequence is CASSFQLYNEQYF. The CDR3 DNA reads TGTGCCAGCAGTTTTCAGCTATACAATGAGCAGTACTTC.

This clonotype showed up just a few times. CDR3 in DNA: TGTGCCAGCAGCTCAAGGGAGCGGAAGATCAATGAGCAGTTCTTC. This gives the protein CASSSRERKINEQFF. The chain uses TRBV7-2 and TRBJ2-1; possible D gene TRBD2, 5 bases. CDR3 size: 15 residues. V was cut by 4 bases and J by 6 bases, with 16 bases left in between. CDR1 SGHTA and CDR2 FQGNSA come from the germline V gene.

On this clonotype: Germline and junction disagree at one end, which may indicate a read error. This chain links TRBV20-1 with TRBJ2-1, with a weak D call TRBD2 (5 bases). The J call may be wrong; the DNA end is better matched by TRBJ2-7. Germline CDR1 and CDR2: DFQATT and SNEGSKA (reference sequence). This CDR3 spans 13 amino acids. In DNA, the CDR3 is TGCAGTGCTGGAGACTACCCCTACAATGAGCAGTACTTC. Its translation: CSAGDYPYNEQYF.

This clonotype was observed a handful of times. This chain joins TRBV6-5 and TRBJ2-7; either TRBD1 or TRBD2 may fit D (5 bases each). The CDR3 contains 16 residues. The V and J ends lost 2 bases and 7 bases respectively, with 21 bases between them. Germline CDR1 reads MNHEY; CDR2 reads SVGAGI. In nucleotides, the CDR3 is TGTGCCAGCAGTTACGCGGCAGGGAGCGCCTACAATGAGCAGTACTTC. Translating gives CASSYAAGSAYNEQYF.

The table lists this clonotype with many counts. CDR3 region: CASSGPSIHWYNEQFF. The CDR3 DNA reads TGTGCCAGCAGCGGACCGTCAATACATTGGTACAATGAGCAGTTCTTC. The V and J genes are TRBV9 and TRBJ2-1; D call uncertain. The CDR3 contains 16 residues. V was clipped by 3 bases and J by 4 bases, with 17 bases between them. Germline-derived CDR1 and CDR2 are SGDLS and YYNGEE.

This chain uses TRBV4-1 with TRBJ2-1; D may be TRBD1 or TRBD2 (5 bases each). The CDR3 is made up of 18 amino acids. The V end lost 2 bases, the J end lost 6 bases, and 23 bases lay between the germline ends. From germline, CDR1 is MGHRA and CDR2 YSYEKL. The CDR3 sequence: CASSQTMAGGSTANEQFF. The CDR3 region has the DNA TGCGCCAGCAGCCAAACGATGGCAGGAGGATCGACAGCCAATGAGCAGTTCTTC.

The rearrangement links TRBV12-3 or TRBV12-4 to TRBJ2-2; D is unresolved. The CDR3 covers 15 residues. V shed 3 bases and J shed 0 bases, with 8 bases lying between them. The CDR3 spells CASSFGSANTGELFF. DNA of the CDR3: TGTGCCAGCAGTTTCGGAAGCGCGAACACCGGGGAGCTGTTTTTT.

This clonotype came up a few times. V gene TRBV2 combines with J gene TRBJ2-3; 9 bases align to TRBD2. The germline CDR1 and CDR2 sequences are SNHLY and FYNNEI. The CDR3 has 15 amino acids. V was clipped by 6 bases and J by 4 bases; unmatched bases: 8. The CDR3: CASRLTSGESDTQYF. CDR3 DNA: TGTGCCAGCAGACTGACTAGCGGTGAATCAGATACGCAGTATTTT.